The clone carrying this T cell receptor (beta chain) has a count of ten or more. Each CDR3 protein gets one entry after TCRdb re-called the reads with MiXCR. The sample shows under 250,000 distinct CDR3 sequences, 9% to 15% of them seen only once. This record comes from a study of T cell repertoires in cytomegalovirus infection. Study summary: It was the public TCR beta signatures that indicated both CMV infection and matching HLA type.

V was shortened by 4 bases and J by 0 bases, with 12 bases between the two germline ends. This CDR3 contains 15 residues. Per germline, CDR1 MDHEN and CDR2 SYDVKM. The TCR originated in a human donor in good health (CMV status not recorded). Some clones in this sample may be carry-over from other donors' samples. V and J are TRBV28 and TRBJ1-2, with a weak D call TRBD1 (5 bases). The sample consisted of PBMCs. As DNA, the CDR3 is TGTGCCAGCAGTTATTCAGGGTTAGCTAACTATGGCTACACCTTC. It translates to CASSYSGLANYGYTF.